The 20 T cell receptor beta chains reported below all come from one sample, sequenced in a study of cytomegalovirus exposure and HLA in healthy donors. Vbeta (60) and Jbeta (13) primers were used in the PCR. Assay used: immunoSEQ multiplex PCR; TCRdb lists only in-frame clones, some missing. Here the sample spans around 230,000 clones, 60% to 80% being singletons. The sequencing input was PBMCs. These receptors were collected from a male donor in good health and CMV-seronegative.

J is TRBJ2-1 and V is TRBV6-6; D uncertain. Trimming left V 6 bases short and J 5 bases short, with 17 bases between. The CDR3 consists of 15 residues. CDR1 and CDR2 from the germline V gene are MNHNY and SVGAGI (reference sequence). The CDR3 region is CASSTVAERNNEQFF. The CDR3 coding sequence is TGTGCCAGCAGCACCGTGGCGGAACGAAACAATGAGCAGTTCTTC.

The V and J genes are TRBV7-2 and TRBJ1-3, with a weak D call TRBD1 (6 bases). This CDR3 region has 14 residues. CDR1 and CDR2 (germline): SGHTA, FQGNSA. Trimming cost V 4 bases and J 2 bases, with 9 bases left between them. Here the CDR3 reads CASSSDRAGNTIYF. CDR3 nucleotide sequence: TGTGCCAGCAGCTCGGACAGAGCTGGAAACACCATATATTTT.

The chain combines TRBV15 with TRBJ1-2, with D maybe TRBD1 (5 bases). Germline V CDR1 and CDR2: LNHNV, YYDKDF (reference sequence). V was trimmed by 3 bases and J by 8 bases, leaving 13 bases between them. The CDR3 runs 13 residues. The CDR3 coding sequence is TGTGCCACCAGCAGTCAGGCACAGGTGGGCTACACCTTC. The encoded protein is CATSSQAQVGYTF.

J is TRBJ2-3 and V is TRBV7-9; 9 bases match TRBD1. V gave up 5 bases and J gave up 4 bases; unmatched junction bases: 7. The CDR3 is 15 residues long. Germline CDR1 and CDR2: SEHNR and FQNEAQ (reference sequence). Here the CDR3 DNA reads TGTGCCAGCAGCCCGCCGGGACAGGGCCCAGATACGCAGTATTTT. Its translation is CASSPPGQGPDTQYF.

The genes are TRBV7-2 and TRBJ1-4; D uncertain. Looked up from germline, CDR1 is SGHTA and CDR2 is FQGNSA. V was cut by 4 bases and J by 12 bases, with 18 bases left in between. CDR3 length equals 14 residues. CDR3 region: CASSSQVNVRELFF. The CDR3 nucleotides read TGTGCCAGCAGCTCTCAGGTTAACGTACGTGAACTGTTTTTT.

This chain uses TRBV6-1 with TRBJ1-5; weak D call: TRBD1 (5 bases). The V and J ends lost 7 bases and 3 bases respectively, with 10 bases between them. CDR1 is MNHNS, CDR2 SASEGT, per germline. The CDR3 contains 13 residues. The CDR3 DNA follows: TGTGCCAGCAACCGGGGGAACAATCAGCCCCAGCATTTT. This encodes CASNRGNNQPQHF.

CDR3 DNA sequence: TGTGCCAGCAGCTTAGGGACAGGGGGCGTCAGTAACTATGGCTACACCTTC. Protein: CASSLGTGGVSNYGYTF. This chain connects TRBV13 to TRBJ1-2; 10 bases match TRBD1. Germline CDR1 reads PRHDT; CDR2 reads FYEKMQ (reference sequence). J lost 1 base, V lost 0 bases, and 5 bases had no gene match. The CDR3 spans 17 residues.

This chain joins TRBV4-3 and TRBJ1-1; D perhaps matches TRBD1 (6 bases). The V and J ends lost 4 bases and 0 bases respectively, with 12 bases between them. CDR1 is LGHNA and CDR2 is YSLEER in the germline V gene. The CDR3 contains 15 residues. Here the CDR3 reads CASSPRRGVNTEAFF. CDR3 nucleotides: TGCGCCAGCAGCCCACGCAGGGGTGTGAACACTGAAGCTTTCTTT.

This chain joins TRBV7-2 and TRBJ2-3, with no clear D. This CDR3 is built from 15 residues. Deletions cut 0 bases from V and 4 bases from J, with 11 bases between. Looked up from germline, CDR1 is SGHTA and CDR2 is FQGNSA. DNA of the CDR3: TGTGCCAGCAGCTTAGCGGCCGTGTTGGCAGATACGCAGTATTTT. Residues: CASSLAAVLADTQYF.

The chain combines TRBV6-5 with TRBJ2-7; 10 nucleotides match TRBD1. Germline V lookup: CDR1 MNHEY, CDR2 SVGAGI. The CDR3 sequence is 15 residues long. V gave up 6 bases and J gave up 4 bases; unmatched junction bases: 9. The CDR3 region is CASSPRDRGPYEQYF. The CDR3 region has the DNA TGTGCCAGCAGCCCACGGGACAGGGGACCGTACGAGCAGTACTTC.

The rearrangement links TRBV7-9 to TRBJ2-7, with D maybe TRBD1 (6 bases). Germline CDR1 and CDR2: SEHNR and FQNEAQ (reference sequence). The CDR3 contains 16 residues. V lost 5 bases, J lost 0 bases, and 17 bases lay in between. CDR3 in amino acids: CASSALTGAFSYEQYF. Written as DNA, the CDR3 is TGTGCCAGCAGCGCGCTGACAGGAGCCTTCTCCTACGAGCAGTACTTC.

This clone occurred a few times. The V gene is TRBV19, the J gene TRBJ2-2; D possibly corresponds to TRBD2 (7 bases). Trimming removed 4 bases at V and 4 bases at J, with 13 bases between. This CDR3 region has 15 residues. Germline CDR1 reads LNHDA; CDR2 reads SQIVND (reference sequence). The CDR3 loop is CASSSGGQVTGELFF. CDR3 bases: TGTGCCAGTAGTAGCGGGGGCCAGGTCACCGGGGAGCTGTTTTTT.

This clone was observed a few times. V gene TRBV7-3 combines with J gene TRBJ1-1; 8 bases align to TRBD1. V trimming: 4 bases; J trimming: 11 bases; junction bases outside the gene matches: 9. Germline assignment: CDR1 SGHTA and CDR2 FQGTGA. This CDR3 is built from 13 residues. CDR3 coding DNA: TGTGCCAGCAGCTCTTCGACAGGGGTTGGTGCTTTCTTT. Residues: CASSSSTGVGAFF.

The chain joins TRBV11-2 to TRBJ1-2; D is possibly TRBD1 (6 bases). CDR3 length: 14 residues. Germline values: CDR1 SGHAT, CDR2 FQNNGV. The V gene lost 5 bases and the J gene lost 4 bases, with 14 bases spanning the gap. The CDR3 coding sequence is TGTGCCAGCAGCCCGGACAGTCGGGTCTATGGCTACACCTTC. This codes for CASSPDSRVYGYTF.

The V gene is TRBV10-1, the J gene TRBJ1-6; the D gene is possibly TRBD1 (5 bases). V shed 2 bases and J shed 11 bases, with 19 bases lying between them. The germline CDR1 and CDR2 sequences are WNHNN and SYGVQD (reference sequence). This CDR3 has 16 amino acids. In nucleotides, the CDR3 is TGCGCCAGCAGTGAGGGTGGGGCCCGCGGTAGTCCACCCCTCCACTTT. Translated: CASSEGGARGSPPLHF.

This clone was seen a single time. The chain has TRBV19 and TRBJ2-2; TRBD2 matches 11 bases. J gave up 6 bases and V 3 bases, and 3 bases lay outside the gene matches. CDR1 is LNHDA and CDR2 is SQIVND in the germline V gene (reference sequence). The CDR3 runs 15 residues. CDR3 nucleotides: TGTGCCAGTAGTATTACTAGCGGGAGTGCCGGGGAGCTGTTTTTT. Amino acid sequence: CASSITSGSAGELFF.

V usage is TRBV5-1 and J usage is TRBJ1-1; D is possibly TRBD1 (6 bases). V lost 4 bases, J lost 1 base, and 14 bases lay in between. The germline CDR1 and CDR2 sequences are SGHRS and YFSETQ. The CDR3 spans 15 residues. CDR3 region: CASSPQGRGNTEAFF. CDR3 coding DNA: TGCGCCAGCAGCCCGCAGGGCAGGGGGAACACTGAAGCTTTCTTT.

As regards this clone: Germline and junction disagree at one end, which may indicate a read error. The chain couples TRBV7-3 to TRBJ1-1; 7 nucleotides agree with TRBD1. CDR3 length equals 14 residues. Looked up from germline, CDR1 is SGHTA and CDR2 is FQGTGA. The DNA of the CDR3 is TGTGCCAGCAGCATAACAGGGGAATCGGCTGAAGCTTTCTTT. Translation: CASSITGESAEAFF.

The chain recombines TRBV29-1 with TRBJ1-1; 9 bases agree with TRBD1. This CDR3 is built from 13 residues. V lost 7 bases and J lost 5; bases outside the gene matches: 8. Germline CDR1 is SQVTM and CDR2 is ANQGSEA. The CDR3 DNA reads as TGCAGCGCCCCTGGACAGGGGAGGACTGAAGCTTTCTTT. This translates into CSAPGQGRTEAFF.

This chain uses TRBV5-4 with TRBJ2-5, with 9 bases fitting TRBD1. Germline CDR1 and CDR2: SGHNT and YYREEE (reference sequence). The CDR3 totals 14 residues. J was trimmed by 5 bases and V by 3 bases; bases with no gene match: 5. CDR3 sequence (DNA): TGTGCCAGCAGCTGGGGACAGGGCAGGGAGACCCAGTACTTC. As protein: CASSWGQGRETQYF.